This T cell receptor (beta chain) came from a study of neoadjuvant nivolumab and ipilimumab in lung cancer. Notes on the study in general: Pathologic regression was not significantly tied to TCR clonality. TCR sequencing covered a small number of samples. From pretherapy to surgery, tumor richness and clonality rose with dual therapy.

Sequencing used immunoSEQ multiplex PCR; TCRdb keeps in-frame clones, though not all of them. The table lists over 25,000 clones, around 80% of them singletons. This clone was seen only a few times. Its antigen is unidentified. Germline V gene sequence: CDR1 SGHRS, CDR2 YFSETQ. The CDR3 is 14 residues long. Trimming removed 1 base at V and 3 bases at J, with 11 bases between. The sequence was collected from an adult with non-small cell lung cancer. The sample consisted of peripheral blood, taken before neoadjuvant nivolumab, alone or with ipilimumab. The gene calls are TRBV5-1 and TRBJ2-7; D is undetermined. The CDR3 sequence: CASSLPGRNYEQYF. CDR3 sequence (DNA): TGCGCCAGCAGCTTGCCGGGTAGAAACTACGAGCAGTACTTC. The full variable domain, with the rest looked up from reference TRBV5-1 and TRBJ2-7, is KAGVTQTPRYLIKTRGQQVTLSCSPISGHRSVSWYQQTPGQGLQFLFEYFSETQRNKGNFPGRFSGRQFSNSRSEMNVSTLELGDSALYLCASSLPGRNYEQYFGPGTRLTVT.